A single sample gave rise to the 19 T cell receptor beta chains below, sequenced in a study of memory CD4+ T cells and cytomegalovirus serostatus. The sort gate was single viable CD3+CD4+CD8-CD45RO+ cells for memory CD4+ T cells. Only in-frame clones appear in the TCRdb table, and some are missing; sequencing was by immunoSEQ multiplex PCR. The profile shows nearly 60,000 clones, about 81% of them singletons. Specimen: memory CD4+ T cells from blood. Receptors originate from an adult in good health and CMV-seronegative.

The chain is built from TRBV2 and TRBJ1-2; D unclear. The V end was cut by 7 bases, the J end by 4 bases, with 13 bases between. The CDR3 totals 13 residues. Germline CDR1 SNHLY, CDR2 FYNNEI. The CDR3 DNA sequence: TGTGCCAGCACCCCGACACCAATCTATGGCTACACCTTC. This codes for CASTPTPIYGYTF.

V gene TRBV6-4 combines with J gene TRBJ1-2, with D hard to call. Germline V gives CDR1 MRHNA, CDR2 SNTAGT. CDR3 length: 15 residues. V was pared by 5 bases and J by 0 bases, with 13 bases between. CDR3 coding DNA: TGTGCCAGCAGTCCGGAACCAATGACTAACTATGGCTACACCTTC. Translating it yields CASSPEPMTNYGYTF.

The genes are TRBV9 and TRBJ2-7, with unresolved D. V was trimmed by 4 bases and J by 0 bases, leaving 11 bases between them. This CDR3 is built from 14 residues. The V gene's germline CDR1 is SGDLS and CDR2 YYNGEE. CDR3 sequence (DNA): TGTGCCAGCAGCCTGACGACAAACTCCTACGAGCAGTACTTC. As protein: CASSLTTNSYEQYF.

The gene calls are TRBV2 and TRBJ1-1, with D possibly TRBD1 on 6 matching bases. Germline V lookup: CDR1 SNHLY, CDR2 FYNNEI. This CDR3 is 14 amino acids long. Deletions cut 3 bases from V and 6 bases from J, with 14 bases between. CDR3: CASSEEGGRSEAFF. In nucleotides, the CDR3 is TGTGCCAGCAGTGAGGAGGGGGGGCGTTCTGAAGCTTTCTTT.

V is TRBV6-1 and J is TRBJ2-1, with D possibly called TRBD1 or TRBD2 (5 bases each). There are 17 residues in the CDR3. Trimming stripped 4 bases from V and 2 bases from J, with 18 bases between. The germline V gene has CDR1 MNHNS and CDR2 SASEGT. CDR3 in DNA: TGTGCCAGCAGTGGACTTGTGGGTGGGGACGCCTACAATGAGCAGTTCTTC. Its protein product is CASSGLVGGDAYNEQFF.

The chain uses TRBV2 and TRBJ2-3; no definite D call. The CDR3 is 17 amino acids. CDR1 and CDR2 (germline): SNHLY, FYNNEI. V lost 2 bases and J lost 0, with 15 bases in between. The CDR3 DNA follows: TGTGCCAGCAGTGAAAGTTTGAGCTCTCCTAGCACAGATACGCAGTATTTT. Encoded protein: CASSESLSSPSTDTQYF.

This clone appeared a few times. This sequence joins TRBV4-1 and TRBJ2-1, with a possible D match to TRBD2 (6 bases). This CDR3 has 15 residues. Germline CDR1 is MGHRA and CDR2 is YSYEKL. V lost 1 base to trimming and J lost 8 bases, with 15 bases between them. DNA for the CDR3: TGCGCCAGCAGCCAAGCGGAAACTAGGAGGGATGAGCAGTTCTTC. Its translation is CASSQAETRRDEQFF.

This chain joins TRBV28 and TRBJ1-2; TRBD1 might be the D (6 bases). The CDR3 has 12 amino acids. Germline V CDR1 and CDR2: MDHEN, SYDVKM. The germline V and J ends were trimmed by 5 bases and 7 bases, with 11 bases remaining between them. The CDR3 sequence is CASSQQGAGYTF. The CDR3 bases are TGTGCCAGCAGTCAACAGGGTGCTGGCTACACCTTC.

The chain recombines TRBV7-8 with TRBJ2-5; D unclear. This CDR3 is 14 amino acids long. CDR1 and CDR2 (germline): SGHVS, FQNEAQ. V was cut by 5 bases and J by 5 bases, with 15 bases left in between. CDR3 sequence (DNA): TGTGCCAGCAGCCTTAGGACCTTGGGGGAGACCCAGTACTTC. Translation: CASSLRTLGETQYF.

The chain employs TRBV2 and TRBJ2-2, with 11 bases lining up with TRBD2. The CDR3 extends over 15 amino acids. In germline, CDR1 is SNHLY, CDR2 FYNNEI. With 6 bases clipped from V and 4 bases from J, the junction kept 4 bases outside the gene matches. The chain's CDR3 is CASRGTSGPTGELFF. CDR3 nucleotide sequence: TGTGCCAGCAGGGGGACTAGCGGACCCACCGGGGAGCTGTTTTTT.

The chain uses TRBV19 and TRBJ1-1; D ambiguous. The CDR3 contains 14 residues. Germline V lookup: CDR1 LNHDA, CDR2 SQIVND (reference sequence). The V end was cut by 4 bases, the J end by 1 base, with 10 bases between. The CDR3 here is CASSNLGPNTEAFF. The CDR3 bases are TGTGCCAGTAGTAATCTCGGCCCGAACACTGAAGCTTTCTTT.

CDR3 coding DNA: TGTGCCAGTAGTGTTAGCGGGAGAGCCCACAATGAGCAGTTCTTC. Translation: CASSVSGRAHNEQFF. The chain couples TRBV19 to TRBJ2-1; 9 bases align to TRBD2. Germline V lookup: CDR1 LNHDA, CDR2 SQIVND (reference sequence). CDR3 length equals 15 residues. The V gene end was trimmed by 5 bases and the J gene end by 5 bases; junction bases not matched to a gene: 7.

This chain joins TRBV7-8 and TRBJ1-3; D is uncertain. Deletions cut 5 bases from V and 4 bases from J, with 12 bases between. CDR1 SGHVS and CDR2 FQNEAQ come from the germline V gene. The length of the CDR3 is 14 residues. CDR3 protein: CASSPSAVGNTIYF. In DNA form, the CDR3 reads TGTGCCAGCAGCCCTAGTGCGGTCGGAAACACCATATATTTT.

The J gene is TRBJ1-5, the V gene TRBV25-1, with D hard to call. The CDR3 covers 14 residues. Trimming removed 0 bases from V and 4 bases from J, with 7 bases in between. In germline, CDR1 is MGHDK, CDR2 SYGVNS. The CDR3 is CASSEYTANQPQHF. CDR3 in DNA: TGTGCCAGCAGTGAATATACAGCAAATCAGCCCCAGCATTTT.

This chain links TRBV7-8 with TRBJ2-7, with TRBD2 matching over 14 bases. The germline V gene encodes CDR1 SGHVS and CDR2 FQNEAQ. The junction had 8 bases not matched to a gene; V was cut back by 3 bases and J by 7 bases. There are 16 residues in the CDR3. Here the CDR3 reads CASSLGTSGSIREQYF. CDR3 DNA sequence: TGTGCCAGCAGCTTGGGGACTAGCGGGAGTATCAGGGAGCAGTACTTC.

DNA of the CDR3: TGTGCCAGCAGCTTCCAGCGGGAGAGGAATGAGCAGTTCTTC. Protein product: CASSFQRERNEQFF. This chain uses TRBV7-6 with TRBJ2-1, with 8 bases that match TRBD2. The V gene's germline CDR1 is SGHVS and CDR2 FNYEAQ. The CDR3 has 14 residues. With 3 bases clipped from V and 7 bases from J, the junction kept 5 bases outside the gene matches.

The rearrangement joins TRBV5-1 to TRBJ2-5; possible D gene TRBD1, 5 bases. The CDR3 extends over 15 amino acids. The germline gives CDR1 SGHRS, CDR2 YFSETQ. Between the trimmed V and J ends, which lost 0 bases and 0 bases, there was a span of 9 bases. The CDR3 is CASSLAGRDQETQYF. CDR3 nucleotides: TGCGCCAGCAGCTTGGCGGGCAGGGACCAAGAGACCCAGTACTTC. The whole variable domain, filled in from reference TRBV5-1 and TRBJ2-5, reads KAGVTQTPRYLIKTRGQQVTLSCSPISGHRSVSWYQQTPGQGLQFLFEYFSETQRNKGNFPGRFSGRQFSNSRSEMNVSTLELGDSALYLCASSLAGRDQETQYFGPGTRLLVL.

The rearrangement links TRBV5-1 to TRBJ1-1; TRBD1 aligns across 7 bases. V shed 3 bases, J shed 4 bases, and the junction held 6 bases outside the gene matches. The CDR3 extends over 14 amino acids. The germline V gene has CDR1 SGHRS and CDR2 YFSETQ. The CDR3 region has the DNA TGCGCCAGCAGCTCGACAGGGCTGGGCACTGAAGCTTTCTTT. Translating it yields CASSSTGLGTEAFF.

The chain uses TRBV6-1 and TRBJ2-2; 8 bases match TRBD2. V trimming: 7 bases; J trimming: 0 bases; junction bases outside the gene matches: 4. The length of the CDR3 is 15 residues. Germline assignment: CDR1 MNHNS and CDR2 SASEGT. The CDR3 nucleotides read TGTGCCAGCACGCTAGCGGGTCCGAACACCGGGGAGCTGTTTTTT. It translates to CASTLAGPNTGELFF.